This entry is about one T cell receptor beta chain. CDR1 and CDR2 from the germline V gene are SEHNR and FQNEAQ (reference sequence). V was shortened by 5 bases and J by 1 base, with 16 bases between the two germline ends. This CDR3 spans 16 amino acids. Produced via immunoSEQ multiplex PCR; TCRdb's table is partial and in-frame only. This sample has roughly 53,000 clones, with roughly 84% found just once. This entry comes from a study of OX40 agonist ivuxolimab in advanced cancers. This clonotype was obtained from an adult with an advanced solid tumor such as melanoma, head and neck, liver or kidney cancer. The specimen comprised CD4+ or CD8+ T cells sorted from blood, sampled in a trial of the OX40 agonist ivuxolimab. This chain links TRBV7-9 with TRBJ2-3; tentatively, D is TRBD2 (7 bases). The CDR3 protein is CASSQKQGGGTDTQYF. The CDR3 DNA follows: TGTGCCAGCAGCCAGAAACAGGGAGGGGGCACAGATACGCAGTATTTT.